The 11 T cell receptor beta chains below all came from one sample that was sequenced in a study of OX40 agonist ivuxolimab in advanced cancers. Clones were read by immunoSEQ multiplex PCR, and TCRdb kept only the in-frame ones, dropping some. The table shows 64,000 or so clones, with roughly four fifths occurring only once. This material consisted of CD4+ or CD8+ T cells sorted from blood, taken in a trial of the OX40 agonist ivuxolimab. These receptors were collected from an adult with an advanced solid tumor such as melanoma, head and neck, liver or kidney cancer.

The CDR3 coding sequence is TGTGCCAGCAGTCTCTCTGGGGCCAACGTCCTGACTTTC. It is translated as CASSLSGANVLTF. The V and J genes are TRBV6-5 and TRBJ2-6; D uncertain. Trimming took 5 bases from V and 0 from J, leaving 2 bases between them. The CDR3 runs to 13 residues. Looked up from germline, CDR1 is MNHEY and CDR2 is SVGAGI.

The J gene is TRBJ2-2, the V gene TRBV27, with D possibly matching TRBD1 (6 bases). The CDR3 sequence is 19 residues long. CDR1 and CDR2 (germline): MNHEY, SMNVEV (reference sequence). V was shortened by 0 bases and J by 0 bases, with 17 bases between the two germline ends. CDR3 region: CASSLSSHRALTNTGELFF. As DNA, the CDR3 is TGTGCCAGCAGTTTATCGAGTCACAGGGCTTTGACGAACACCGGGGAGCTGTTTTTT.

The CDR3 region has the DNA TGTGCCAGCAGTCCGATTTCAACCGGGGAGCTGTTTTTT. Protein sequence: CASSPISTGELFF. The V and J genes are TRBV6-6 and TRBJ2-2; D unresolved. Germline V gene data show CDR1 as MNHNY and CDR2 as SVGAGI (reference sequence). With 5 bases removed from V and 5 bases from J, the gap between germline ends came to 9 bases. This CDR3 comprises 13 residues.

The rearrangement links TRBV6-1 to TRBJ1-2; the D is unclear. The CDR3 spans 13 residues. CDR1 is MNHNS, CDR2 SASEGT, per germline. Between the trimmed V and J ends, which lost 2 bases and 4 bases, there was a span of 8 bases. The DNA for the CDR3 is TGTGCCAGCAGTGAACCTCCAGTCTATGGCTACACCTTC. It is translated as CASSEPPVYGYTF.

To note about this clone: Other nucleotide sequences in the sample specify the same CDR3. The chain combines TRBV18 with TRBJ2-7; 8 bases align to TRBD1. In germline, CDR1 is KGHSH, CDR2 LQKENI. The CDR3 is made up of 15 amino acids. J gave up 0 bases and V 3 bases, and 4 bases lay outside the gene matches. The CDR3: CASSPRTGSSYEQYF. The CDR3 nucleotides read TGTGCCAGCTCACCCCGGACAGGGAGCTCCTACGAGCAGTACTTC.

The chain joins TRBV30 to TRBJ1-1; tentatively, D is TRBD1 (6 bases). V gave up 3 bases and J gave up 1 base, with 12 bases separating them. This CDR3 spans 14 amino acids. Germline V gene lookup returns CDR1 GTSNPN and CDR2 SVGIG (reference sequence). This chain's CDR3 is CAWRAPGQNTEAFF. The DNA of the CDR3 is TGTGCCTGGAGGGCACCGGGACAGAACACTGAAGCTTTCTTT.

The chain links TRBV10-2 to TRBJ2-5; TRBD1 matches at 9 bases. V trimming: 11 bases; J trimming: 5 bases; junction bases outside the gene matches: 18. This CDR3 is built from 16 residues. Germline V gene lookup returns CDR1 WSHSY and CDR2 SAAADI. Here the CDR3 reads CAPQTPPSDRGETQYF. CDR3 coding DNA: TGCGCCCCTCAAACTCCCCCCTCCGACAGGGGGGAGACCCAGTACTTC.

This chain joins TRBV5-1 and TRBJ2-2, with 9 bases that match TRBD2. The germline gives CDR1 SGHRS, CDR2 YFSETQ. With 0 bases clipped from V and 7 bases from J, the junction kept 7 bases outside the gene matches. The CDR3 has 16 residues. CDR3 in DNA: TGCGCCAGCAGCTTGGCAGTAGCGGGGGCAGGCGGGGAGCTGTTTTTT. It codes for CASSLAVAGAGGELFF.

The chain joins TRBV7-9 to TRBJ2-5; 10 bases are a match to TRBD2. The CDR3 totals 14 residues. J lost 5 bases, V lost 5 bases, and 5 bases had no gene match. Germline V gives CDR1 SEHNR, CDR2 FQNEAQ (reference sequence). The CDR3 sequence is CASSASGGGETQYF. In DNA, the CDR3 is TGTGCCAGCAGCGCTAGCGGGGGAGGCGAGACCCAGTACTTC.

This rearrangement joins TRBV18 to TRBJ1-2, with 7 bases matching TRBD1. V was clipped by 3 bases and J by 6 bases; unmatched bases: 22. Germline CDR1 KGHSH, CDR2 LQKENI. The CDR3 has 19 amino acids. CDR3 amino acids: CASSPTTDRVRIRLHGYTF. DNA for the CDR3: TGTGCCAGCTCACCGACGACAGACAGGGTCCGAATTCGCCTTCATGGCTACACCTTC.

Points on this clone: An end of the junction does not agree with germline; a read error may underlie this. The V and J genes are TRBV5-1 and TRBJ2-4, with D perhaps given as TRBD1 or TRBD2 (5 bases each). This CDR3 spans 14 amino acids. CDR1 and CDR2 (germline): SGHRS, YFSETQ. The CDR3 DNA sequence: TGCGCCAGCAGCTTGGGGGGAGACAGTACCCTATCCCACTTC. This codes for CASSLGGDSTLSHF.